A single sample is the source of the 10 T cell receptor beta chains below, sequenced in a study of T cell responses to AZD1222 COVID-19 vaccine. Repertoires were generated with immunoSEQ multiplex PCR, while TCRdb's copy carries only in-frame clones and drops some. Of about 110,000 clones in the sample, approximately 90% were seen once. The source was peripheral blood, collected on day 0 of AZD1222 vaccination. The receptors here all came from an adult in good health.

The chain recombines TRBV6-5 with TRBJ1-1, with D unresolved. V gave up 4 bases and J gave up 0 bases, with 6 bases separating them. Germline-derived CDR1 and CDR2 are MNHEY and SVGAGI. The CDR3 extends over 13 amino acids. DNA of the CDR3: TGTGCCAGCAGTTCGCATATGAACACTGAAGCTTTCTTT. The encoded protein is CASSSHMNTEAFF.

The V gene is TRBV5-6, the J gene TRBJ1-2, with D unclear. Germline-derived CDR1 and CDR2 are SGHDT and YYEEEE. V lost 2 bases and J lost 0, with 17 bases in between. CDR3 length equals 17 residues. The CDR3 protein is CASSFRRNSGPNYGYTF. In nucleotides, the CDR3 is TGTGCCAGCAGCTTTAGGAGGAACAGCGGACCTAACTATGGCTACACCTTC.

The rearrangement links TRBV4-1 to TRBJ2-7; TRBD2 matches at 7 bases. V gave up 1 base and J gave up 4 bases; unmatched junction bases: 7. The germline V gene encodes CDR1 MGHRA and CDR2 YSYEKL. The CDR3 sequence is 15 residues long. The CDR3 region is CASSQGGRAGYEQYF. In nucleotides, the CDR3 is TGCGCCAGCAGCCAAGGAGGGAGGGCTGGGTACGAGCAGTACTTC.

The J gene is TRBJ1-2, the V gene TRBV14; D not certain. V lost 0 bases and J lost 2, with 7 bases in between. The germline V gene has CDR1 SGHDN and CDR2 FVKESK. The CDR3 runs to 14 residues. The CDR3 coding sequence is TGTGCCAGCAGCCAAGACGCGCAGAACTATGGCTACACCTTC. Protein sequence: CASSQDAQNYGYTF.

The J gene is TRBJ2-5, the V gene TRBV11-2, with 10 bases matching TRBD1. The CDR3 has 15 amino acids. V lost 4 bases and J lost 2; bases outside the gene matches: 4. Germline V gene data show CDR1 as SGHAT and CDR2 as FQNNGV. The CDR3: CASSWGTGAQETQYF. The CDR3, as DNA: TGTGCCAGCAGCTGGGGGACAGGGGCGCAAGAGACCCAGTACTTC.

The gene calls are TRBV30 and TRBJ1-5; 10 bases match TRBD1. This CDR3 is 15 amino acids long. V gave up 0 bases and J gave up 4 bases; unmatched junction bases: 3. Germline V gene sequence: CDR1 GTSNPN, CDR2 SVGIG (reference sequence). CDR3: CAWSVRDRGNQPQHF. CDR3 in DNA: TGTGCCTGGAGTGTACGGGACAGGGGAAATCAGCCCCAGCATTTT.

This clone was seen once. The rearrangement uses TRBV11-2 and TRBJ1-1; possibly TRBD1 for D (5 bases). V was clipped by 5 bases and J by 1 base, with 14 bases between them. The CDR3 runs 15 residues. CDR1 and CDR2 from the germline V gene are SGHAT and FQNNGV. This CDR3 reads CASSLDRVTNTEAFF. The DNA for the CDR3 is TGTGCCAGCAGCCTTGACAGAGTAACGAACACTGAAGCTTTCTTT.

The chain recombines TRBV5-1 with TRBJ2-7; D unclear. Germline V gene sequence: CDR1 SGHRS, CDR2 YFSETQ. The V and J ends lost 4 bases and 1 base respectively, with 9 bases between them. The CDR3 has 13 amino acids. CDR3 residues: CASSVTYSYEQYF. Written as DNA, the CDR3 is TGCGCCAGCAGCGTGACGTATTCCTACGAGCAGTACTTC.

The chain joins TRBV4-1 to TRBJ2-3, with D perhaps TRBD2 (5 bases). The CDR3 runs 16 residues. Trimming removed 1 base at V and 4 bases at J, with 15 bases between. Per the germline V gene, CDR1 is MGHRA and CDR2 is YSYEKL. The CDR3 is CASSQVPRAGPDTQYF. In nucleotides, the CDR3 is TGCGCCAGCAGCCAAGTTCCCCGGGCGGGTCCAGATACGCAGTATTTT.

The chain carries TRBV11-2 and TRBJ1-1; 7 nucleotides line up with TRBD1. Germline CDR1 reads SGHAT; CDR2 reads FQNNGV. V gave up 6 bases and J gave up 4 bases; unmatched junction bases: 8. The CDR3 has 14 amino acids. Here the CDR3 reads CASRSNRGGTEAFF. Here the CDR3 DNA reads TGTGCCAGCAGATCCAACAGGGGAGGCACTGAAGCTTTCTTT.